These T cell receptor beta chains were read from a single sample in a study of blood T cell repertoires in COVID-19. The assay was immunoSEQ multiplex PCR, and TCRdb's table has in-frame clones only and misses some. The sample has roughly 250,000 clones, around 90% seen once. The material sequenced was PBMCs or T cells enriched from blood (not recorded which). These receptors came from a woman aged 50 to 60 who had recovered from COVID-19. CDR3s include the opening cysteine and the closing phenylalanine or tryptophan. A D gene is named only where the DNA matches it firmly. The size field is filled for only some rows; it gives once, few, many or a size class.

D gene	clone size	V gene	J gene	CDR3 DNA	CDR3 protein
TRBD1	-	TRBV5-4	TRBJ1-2	TGTGCCAGCAGCTCGGGACAGTCGAACTATGGCTACACCTTC	CASSSGQSNYGYTF
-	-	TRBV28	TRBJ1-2	TGTGCCAGCAAGGACAGCCGCCTTTCCTATGGCTACACCTTC	CASKDSRLSYGYTF
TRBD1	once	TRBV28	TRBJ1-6	TGTGCCAGCAGGACCCCGGGACAGGCTAGCTCCTATAATTCACCCCTCCACTTT	CASRTPGQASSYNSPLHF
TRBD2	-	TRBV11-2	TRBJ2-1	TGTGCCAGCAGCTTAGGGACTAGCGGGAGGGCCGGTCTCAATGAGCAGTTCTTC	CASSLGTSGRAGLNEQFF
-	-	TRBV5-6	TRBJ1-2	TGTGCCAGCAGCTTGGCCTACAGGGAATATGGCTACACCTTC	CASSLAYREYGYTF
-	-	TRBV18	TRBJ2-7	TGTGCCAGCTCACCACCCGGGACTGTCAGGCGCGAGCAGTACTTC	CASSPPGTVRREQYF
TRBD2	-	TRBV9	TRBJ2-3	TGTGCCAGCAGCCAAATTAGCGGGAGCGCTAGCACAGATACGCAGTATTTT	CASSQISGSASTDTQYF
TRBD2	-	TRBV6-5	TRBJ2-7	TGTGCCACCTTAGCGGGAGGGACCTACGAGCAGTACTTC	CATLAGGTYEQYF
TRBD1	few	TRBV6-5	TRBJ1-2	TGTGCCAGCACCCGGACAGGGGCTAGCTATGGCTACACCTTC	CASTRTGASYGYTF
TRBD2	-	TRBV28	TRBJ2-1	TGTGCCAGCATCTCTTCGGCTAGCGGATACAATGAGCAGTTCTTC	CASISSASGYNEQFF